In its sample, the clone carrying this T cell receptor (beta chain) was seen many times. Its antigen remains unidentified. Via MiXCR, TCRdb re-called the 5' RACE reads, giving one row per CDR3 protein. Of 200,000 to 300,000 distinct CDR3 sequences listed, 9.4% were seen once; the top ten hold 20% to 25%. The data derive from a study of T-cell memory formation after mild COVID-19. The wider study: Across donors, TCR clusters were largely donor specific. Study results and caveats: Of the contracting clones, CD4+ ones lay mainly in CM and EM, and CD8+ ones in EMRA. In pre-infection memory, a portion of responding clones appeared, which suggested that cross-reactive memory joined.

The CDR3 contains 14 residues. Per the germline V gene, CDR1 is SGHRS and CDR2 is YFSETQ. V dropped 4 bases and J dropped 4 bases, with 13 bases sitting between them. The clonotype originates from a man aged 18 to 35 who had mild COVID-19 (a few samples of this study predate the infection). Cell type and time point are not known. V is TRBV5-1 and J is TRBJ2-3; weak D call: TRBD1 (6 bases). The sample was PBMCs or a T cell subset sorted from them (not recorded which). The CDR3 region has the DNA TGCGCCAGCAGCCTAACAGGGTTTCCAGATACGCAGTATTTT. Its translation is CASSLTGFPDTQYF.